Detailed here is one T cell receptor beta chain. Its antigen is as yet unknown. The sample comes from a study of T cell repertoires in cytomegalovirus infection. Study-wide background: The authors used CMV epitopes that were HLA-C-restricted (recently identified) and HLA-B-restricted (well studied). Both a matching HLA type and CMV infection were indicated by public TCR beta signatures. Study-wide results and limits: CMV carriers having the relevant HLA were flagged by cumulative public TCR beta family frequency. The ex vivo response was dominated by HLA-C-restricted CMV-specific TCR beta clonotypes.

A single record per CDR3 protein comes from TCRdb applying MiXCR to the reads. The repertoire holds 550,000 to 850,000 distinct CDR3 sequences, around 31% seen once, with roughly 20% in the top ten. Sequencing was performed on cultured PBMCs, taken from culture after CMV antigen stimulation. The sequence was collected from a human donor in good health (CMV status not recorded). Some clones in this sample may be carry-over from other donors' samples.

CDR3 amino acids: CATSNPGDTQYF. The DNA for the CDR3 is TGTGCCACCAGCAATCCCGGAGATACGCAGTATTTT. The chain carries TRBV15 and TRBJ2-3; D gene ambiguous. The V and J ends lost 4 bases and 5 bases respectively, with 7 bases between them. The CDR3 totals 12 residues. Germline CDR1 is LNHNV and CDR2 is YYDKDF (reference sequence).